This T cell receptor beta chain was captured in a study of blood T cell repertoires in COVID-19. The wider study: Both acute and convalescent COVID-19 samples were obtained from the United States, Italy and Spain. Nucleic acid was either cDNA or gDNA, and it came from T cells, B-cell-depleted T cells, or PBMCs.

Germline CDR1 is SGHRS and CDR2 is YFSETQ. The V and J ends lost 0 bases and 5 bases, in that order; junction bases with no gene match: 3. This CDR3 is 14 amino acids long. Clones were sequenced by immunoSEQ multiplex PCR, and TCRdb holds only the in-frame ones, with some missing. The sample lists about 97,000 clones; 85% were seen once. The V call is TRBV5-1, the J call TRBJ2-5; 8 bases agree with TRBD2. This TCR was sampled from a woman aged 70-85 years with active or convalescent COVID-19. Material for sequencing was peripheral blood. The DNA for the CDR3 is TGCGCCAGCAGCTTGGGGGGCGGGGGGGAGACCCAGTACTTC. It yields the protein CASSLGGGGETQYF. The whole variable domain, remainder taken from reference TRBV5-1 and TRBJ2-5, is KAGVTQTPRYLIKTRGQQVTLSCSPISGHRSVSWYQQTPGQGLQFLFEYFSETQRNKGNFPGRFSGRQFSNSRSEMNVSTLELGDSALYLCASSLGGGGETQYFGPGTRLLVL.